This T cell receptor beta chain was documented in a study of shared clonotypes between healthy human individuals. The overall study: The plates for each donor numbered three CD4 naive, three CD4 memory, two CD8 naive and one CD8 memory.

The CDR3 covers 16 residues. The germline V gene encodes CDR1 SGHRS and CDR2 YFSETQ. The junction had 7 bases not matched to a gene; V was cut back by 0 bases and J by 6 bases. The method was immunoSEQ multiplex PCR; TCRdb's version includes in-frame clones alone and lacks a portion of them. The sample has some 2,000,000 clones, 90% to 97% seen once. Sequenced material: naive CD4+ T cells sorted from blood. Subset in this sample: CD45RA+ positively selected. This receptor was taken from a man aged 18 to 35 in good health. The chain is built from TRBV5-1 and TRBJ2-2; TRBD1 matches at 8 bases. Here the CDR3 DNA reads TGCGCCAGCAGCTTGGCCGTGGGGACAGGCCCCGGGGAGCTGTTTTTT. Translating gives CASSLAVGTGPGELFF.